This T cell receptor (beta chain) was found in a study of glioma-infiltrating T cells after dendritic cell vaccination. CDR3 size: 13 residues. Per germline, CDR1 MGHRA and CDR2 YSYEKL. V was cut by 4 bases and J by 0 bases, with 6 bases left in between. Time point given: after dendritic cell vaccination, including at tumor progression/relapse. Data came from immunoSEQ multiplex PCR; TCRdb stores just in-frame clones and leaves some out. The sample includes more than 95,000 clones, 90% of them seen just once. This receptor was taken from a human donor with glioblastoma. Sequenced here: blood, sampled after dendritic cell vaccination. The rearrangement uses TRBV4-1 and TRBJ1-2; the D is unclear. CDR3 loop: CASSRETNYGYTF. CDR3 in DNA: TGCGCCAGCAGCCGGGAGACTAACTATGGCTACACCTTC.